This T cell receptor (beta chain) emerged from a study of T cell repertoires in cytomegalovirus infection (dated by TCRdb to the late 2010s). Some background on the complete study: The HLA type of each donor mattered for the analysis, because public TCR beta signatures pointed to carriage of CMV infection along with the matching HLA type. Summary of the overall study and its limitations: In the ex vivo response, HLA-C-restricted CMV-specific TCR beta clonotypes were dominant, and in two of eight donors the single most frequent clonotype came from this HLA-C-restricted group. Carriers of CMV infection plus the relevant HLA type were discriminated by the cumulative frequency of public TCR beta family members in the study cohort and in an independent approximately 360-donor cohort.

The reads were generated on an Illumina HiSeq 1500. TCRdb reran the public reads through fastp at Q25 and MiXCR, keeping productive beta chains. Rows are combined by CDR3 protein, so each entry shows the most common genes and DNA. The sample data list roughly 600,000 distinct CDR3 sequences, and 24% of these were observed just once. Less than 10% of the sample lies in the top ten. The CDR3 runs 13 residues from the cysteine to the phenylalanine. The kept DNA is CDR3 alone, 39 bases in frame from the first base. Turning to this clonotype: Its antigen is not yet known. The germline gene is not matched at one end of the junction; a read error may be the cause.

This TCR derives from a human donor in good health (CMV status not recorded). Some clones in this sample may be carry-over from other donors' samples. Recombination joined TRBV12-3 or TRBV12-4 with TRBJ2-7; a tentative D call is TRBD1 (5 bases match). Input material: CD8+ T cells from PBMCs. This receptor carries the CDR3 CASSYGAIDEHYF. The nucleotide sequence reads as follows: TGTGCCAGCAGCTATGGGGCTATCGACGAGCATTACTTC.